A selection of T cell receptor beta chains follows, all from one sample in a study of cytomegalovirus exposure and HLA in healthy donors. TCRdb's copy holds only in-frame clones and misses some; the assay was immunoSEQ multiplex PCR. This repertoire shows some 190,000 clones, around 80% found once; its top ten account for about 1.5%. Source material: PBMCs. The receptor source for this set is a man younger than 30 in good health and CMV-seronegative. The CDR3 runs from the conserved cysteine through the conserved F or W.

j_call,v_call,cdr3_aa
TRBJ2-1,TRBV10-3,CATAGGGSYNEQFF
TRBJ1-3,TRBV30,CAWSRGGGNTIYF
TRBJ2-2,TRBV7-9,CSSTTTGIIGIRKAGELFF
TRBJ1-2,TRBV19,CASSSLGTGRYGYTF
TRBJ1-2,TRBV13,CASSLNRAGYTF
TRBJ2-1,TRBV6-4,CASDGDRGGMSSYNEQFF
TRBJ2-6,TRBV15,CATSRDVGISGANVLTF
TRBJ2-3,TRBV7-9,CASSLDIWSTDTQYF
TRBJ2-1,TRBV7-9,CASSSVPGQGAEQFF
TRBJ1-3,TRBV7-2,CASSQTGSSGNTIYF
TRBJ1-2,TRBV14,CASSHQANRYGYTF
TRBJ2-5,TRBV5-4,CASSDKQGYETQYF
TRBJ2-7,TRBV19,CASSMVAGAASF
TRBJ1-1,TRBV18,CASSPLSDRAGVNTEAFF
TRBJ1-1,TRBV10-3,CAISESTGQSTFF
TRBJ2-2,TRBV2,CASSEGGLAGGPGTGELFF
TRBJ1-3,TRBV7-2,CASSPRGSSGNTIYF
TRBJ2-7,TRBV29-1,CSDGWDSGYEQYF
TRBJ1-4,TRBV19,CASMGWGRENEKLFF
TRBJ2-1,TRBV5-8,CASSRGHQLSYNEQFF
TRBJ2-4,TRBV4-3,CASSQVGAGNIQYF
TRBJ2-5,TRBV9,CASSGGTGGGETQYF
TRBJ1-1,TRBV11-2,CASSTQGANTEAFF
-,TRBV27,CASSLLGRGEQYF
TRBJ2-7,TRBV4-2,CASSHLAGGPGEQYF
TRBJ2-3,TRBV12-2,CASRFEREWRWGTDTQYF
TRBJ2-1,TRBV15,CATTSGATVNEQFF
TRBJ2-5,TRBV5-1,CASSLGDRRGETQYF
TRBJ1-2,TRBV2,CASFLGQGVDGYTF
TRBJ1-2,TRBV28,CASSFWGQNYGYTF
TRBJ1-5,TRBV9,CASSAGQPDQPQHF
TRBJ2-7,TRBV10-3,CAISSLAGQYEQYF
TRBJ2-7,TRBV7-9,CASSSTQGAGIYEQYF
TRBJ2-7,TRBV29-1,CSVEENSGGGTYF
TRBJ2-7,TRBV14,CASSQVSGASYEQYF
TRBJ1-1,TRBV5-1,CASSLKLWGDLNTEAFF
TRBJ2-7,TRBV7-8,CASSFGVSGGGEQYF
TRBJ1-2,TRBV19,CASSPREGTGYTF
TRBJ1-2,TRBV5-1,CASSFGEYYGYTF
TRBJ1-2,TRBV30,CAWSVHRIYGYTF
TRBJ2-5,TRBV4-1,CASSGPGSTETQYF
TRBJ2-1,TRBV19,CASTNSIRNRISYNEQFF
TRBJ2-5,TRBV5-1,CASSFTGPQETQYF
TRBJ1-2,TRBV11-2,CASTNNTGTVANYGYTF
TRBJ1-2,TRBV28,CASSFSRGNYGYTF
TRBJ2-7,TRBV28,CASGIRGQEQYF
TRBJ2-3,TRBV4-2,CASSQGFRGRPDTQYF
TRBJ2-1,TRBV18,CASSRLAYSYNEQFF
-,TRBV9,CASSVGSSVSYEQYF
TRBJ2-5,TRBV7-2,CASSLAHTGGSRAQYF
TRBJ1-5,TRBV6-5,CASSQTTGYNQPQHF
TRBJ1-4,TRBV15,CATSRFSSAGDNEKLFF
TRBJ2-7,TRBV12-1,CASSRGILAGVGTSSYEQYF
TRBJ1-1,TRBV2,CASRPGGVMNTEAFF
TRBJ1-2,TRBV9,CASSDRTGNYGYTF
TRBJ2-4,TRBV6-6,CASSLRGPAKNIQYF
TRBJ1-5,TRBV25-1,CAILPRDRVLGQPQHF